Presented here are 16 T cell receptor beta chains from one specimen sequenced in a study of blood T cell repertoires in COVID-19. The assay was immunoSEQ multiplex PCR, and TCRdb's table has in-frame clones only and misses some. Among about 140,000 clones listed, nearly 80% were seen once. Sequencing was carried out using PBMCs or T cells enriched from blood (not recorded which). All receptors come from a woman in her 50s who had recovered from COVID-19.

The rearrangement links TRBV7-9 to TRBJ2-2; 8 bases are a match to TRBD1. This CDR3 region has 15 residues. The V segment lost 0 bases and the J segment 6 bases; nucleotides outside the gene matches: 3. The V gene's germline CDR1 is SEHNR and CDR2 FQNEAQ (reference sequence). The CDR3 region is CASSLARQGSGELFF. The CDR3 nucleotides are TGTGCCAGCAGCTTAGCGCGACAGGGGTCCGGGGAGCTGTTTTTT. The full variable domain, in which reference TRBV7-9 and TRBJ2-2 provide the parts outside the CDR3, is DTGVSQNPRHKITKRGQNVTFRCDPISEHNRLYWYRQTLGQGPEFLTYFQNEAQLEKSRLLSDRFSAERPKGSFSTLEIQRTEQGDSAMYLCASSLARQGSGELFFGEGSRLTVL.

J is TRBJ2-7 and V is TRBV10-1, with 13 bases matching TRBD2. The germline gives CDR1 WNHNN, CDR2 SYGVQD (reference sequence). V lost 4 bases to trimming and J lost 3 bases; unmatched junction nucleotides: 3. The CDR3 totals 15 residues. The CDR3: CASSGTSGGRYEQYF. The CDR3 DNA reads TGCGCCAGCAGTGGGACTAGCGGGGGCCGCTACGAGCAGTACTTC.

The chain links TRBV5-6 to TRBJ1-5, with TRBD1 matching over 7 bases. Trimming took 5 bases from V and 8 from J; bases not matched to a gene: 4. This CDR3 region has 12 residues. The V gene's germline CDR1 is SGHDT and CDR2 YYEEEE. The DNA of the CDR3 is TGTGCCAGCAGGACAGGGACTGAGCCCCAGCATTTT. This codes for CASRTGTEPQHF.

The chain carries TRBV3-1 (or the pseudogene TRBV3-2) and TRBJ2-7; D is ambiguous. V was pared by 3 bases and J by 1 base, with 10 bases between. Germline V CDR1 and CDR2: LGHDT, YNNKEL (reference sequence). The CDR3 covers 14 residues. CDR3 in amino acids: CASSQNARSYEQYF. The CDR3 DNA sequence: TGTGCCAGCAGCCAGAACGCCCGGTCCTACGAGCAGTACTTC.

The chain links TRBV9 to TRBJ1-2; D perhaps matches TRBD1 (5 bases). The CDR3 spans 13 residues. In germline, CDR1 is SGDLS, CDR2 YYNGEE. V lost 3 bases to trimming and J lost 5 bases, with 11 bases between them. CDR3 region: CASSGGTGYGYTF. The CDR3 region has the DNA TGTGCCAGCAGCGGTGGGACTGGATATGGCTACACCTTC.

V usage is TRBV7-3 and J usage is TRBJ2-3; 9 bases agree with TRBD2. Germline CDR1 SGHTA, CDR2 FQGTGA. Trimming removed 1 base from V and 2 bases from J; junction bases left unmatched: 4. The CDR3 consists of 16 residues. This chain's CDR3 is CASSLSGGVFTDTQYF. The CDR3 nucleotides are TGTGCCAGCAGCTTAAGCGGGGGGGTATTCACAGATACGCAGTATTTT.

V and J are TRBV10-3 and TRBJ1-2, with a possible D match to TRBD1 (6 bases). Germline V CDR1 and CDR2: ENHRY, SYGVKD. Between the trimmed V and J ends, which lost 5 bases and 0 bases, there was a span of 13 bases. There are 15 residues in the CDR3. The CDR3 sequence is CAISRGAPPNYGYTF. CDR3 nucleotides: TGTGCCATCAGTCGGGGGGCTCCCCCTAACTATGGCTACACCTTC.

The chain is built from TRBV5-1 and TRBJ2-7; 8 bases are a match to TRBD2. Trimming cost V 1 base and J 7 bases; bases outside gene matches: 7. This CDR3 is built from 14 residues. The germline V gene has CDR1 SGHRS and CDR2 YFSETQ. The CDR3 protein is CASSLTSGGGEQYF. The CDR3 nucleotides are TGCGCCAGCAGCTTGACTAGCGGAGGGGGGGAGCAGTACTTC. Combining the CDR3 with reference TRBV5-1 and TRBJ2-7 gives the whole variable domain KAGVTQTPRYLIKTRGQQVTLSCSPISGHRSVSWYQQTPGQGLQFLFEYFSETQRNKGNFPGRFSGRQFSNSRSEMNVSTLELGDSALYLCASSLTSGGGEQYFGPGTRLTVT.

The chain combines TRBV29-1 with TRBJ2-7; D possibly corresponds to TRBD2 (5 bases). The CDR3 has 11 residues. Germline V CDR1 and CDR2: SQVTM, ANQGSEA. V gave up 6 bases and J gave up 2 bases, with 8 bases separating them. CDR3 DNA sequence: TGCAGCGTGGAACTAGCCTACGAGCAGTACTTC. It is translated as CSVELAYEQYF.

This chain joins TRBV19 and TRBJ1-2; D remains unclear. The germline CDR1 and CDR2 sequences are LNHDA and SQIVND (reference sequence). V was shortened by 3 bases and J by 2 bases, with 10 bases between the two germline ends. The CDR3 spans 14 residues. CDR3 sequence reads: CASSIGDFNYGYTF. CDR3 bases: TGTGCCAGTAGTATCGGGGATTTCAACTATGGCTACACCTTC.

The rearrangement links TRBV3-1 (or the pseudogene TRBV3-2) to TRBJ1-1; D call uncertain. There are 14 residues in the CDR3. In germline, CDR1 is LGHDT, CDR2 YNNKEL (reference sequence). Trimming stripped 3 bases from V and 6 bases from J, with 14 bases between. CDR3 sequence reads: CASSQAALSAEAFF. CDR3 sequence (DNA): TGTGCCAGCAGCCAGGCCGCTTTAAGCGCTGAAGCTTTCTTT.

This chain links TRBV11-2 with TRBJ1-1, with TRBD1 identical over 7 bases. V lost 3 bases to trimming and J lost 0 bases; unmatched junction nucleotides: 4. Per germline, CDR1 SGHAT and CDR2 FQNNGV. CDR3 length equals 15 residues. CDR3 DNA sequence: TGTGCCAGCAGCTTCCCAGGGGGTCTGAACACTGAAGCTTTCTTT. It encodes CASSFPGGLNTEAFF.

This chain uses TRBV5-1 with TRBJ2-5; 7 bases are a match to TRBD2. Germline CDR1 reads SGHRS; CDR2 reads YFSETQ. The V segment lost 4 bases and the J segment 1 base; nucleotides outside the gene matches: 7. The CDR3 has 15 residues. Here the CDR3 reads CASSEWTSPQETQYF. The CDR3 bases are TGCGCCAGCAGCGAATGGACTAGTCCCCAAGAGACCCAGTACTTC.

The gene calls are TRBV30 and TRBJ1-3, with D perhaps TRBD1 (6 bases). This CDR3 comprises 13 residues. CDR1 and CDR2 from the germline V gene are GTSNPN and SVGIG (reference sequence). V was pared by 8 bases and J by 4 bases, with 15 bases between. This CDR3 reads CAVTDSNGNTIYF. The CDR3 coding sequence is TGTGCCGTGACGGACAGCAACGGAAACACCATATATTTT. The full variable domain, its missing parts supplied by reference TRBV30 and TRBJ1-3, is SQTIHQWPATLVQPVGSPLSLECTVEGTSNPNLYWYRQAAGRGLQLLFYSVGIGQISSEVPQNLSASRPQDRQFILSSKKLLLSDSGFYLCAVTDSNGNTIYFGEGSWLTVV.

This sequence joins TRBV5-1 and TRBJ2-3; 10 bases line up with TRBD1. CDR1 and CDR2 from the germline V gene are SGHRS and YFSETQ. This CDR3 comprises 14 residues. V gave up 5 bases and J gave up 4 bases; unmatched junction bases: 4. For the CDR3, the DNA is TGCGCCAGCAGTTCCGGACAGGGGGCAGATACGCAGTATTTT. Protein sequence: CASSSGQGADTQYF.

This chain's CDR3 is CASTGGGALGELFF. The CDR3 nucleotides read TGTGCCAGCACAGGAGGGGGCGCTTTAGGGGAGCTGTTTTTT. V is TRBV28 and J is TRBJ2-2, with D perhaps matching TRBD1 (7 bases). Germline V lookup: CDR1 MDHEN, CDR2 SYDVKM. The CDR3 consists of 14 residues. V shed 7 bases and J shed 8 bases, with 17 bases lying between them.